This T cell receptor beta chain is drawn from a study of CD8 T cells in ankylosing spondylitis. General study findings and limits: It appeared that ankylosing spondylitis blood was characterized by a TCR beta motif of seven or eight highly homologous variants.

This CDR3 is built from 15 residues. Trimming cost V 4 bases and J 4 bases, with 15 bases left between them. Germline V gene data show CDR1 as SEHNR and CDR2 as FQNEAQ (reference sequence). TCRdb analysed the 5' RACE reads with MiXCR anew, one entry per CDR3 protein. The sample yields more than 650,000 distinct CDR3 sequences, approximately 12% seen once. On this clonotype itself: Its antigen is not identified.

The chain uses TRBV7-9 and TRBJ2-3; D may be TRBD1 or TRBD2 (5 bases each). The TCR originated in a male donor with ankylosing spondylitis. Input material: blood, either unsorted or a sorted T cell fraction (not recorded which). CDR3 residues: CASSSSGQVADTQYF. The CDR3 DNA reads TGTGCCAGCAGCTCCTCGGGGCAAGTAGCAGATACGCAGTATTTT.